Listed below are T cell receptor beta chains from one sample, sequenced in a study of cytomegalovirus exposure and HLA in healthy donors. The repertoire was sequenced with immunoSEQ multiplex PCR; TCRdb's copy has only in-frame clones and lacks some. The sample shows around 140,000 clones, and 0.85% to 1% sits with its ten largest clones. The sample comprised PBMCs. These receptor sequences come from a male donor in good health and CMV-seronegative. The CDR3 runs from the conserved cysteine through the conserved F or W. A D gene is named only where the DNA matches it firmly.

J: TRBJ2-1
D: NA
V: TRBV30
CDR3: CAWRGDTSSYNEQFF
DNA: TGTGCCTGGAGGGGGGACACTAGCTCCTACAATGAGCAGTTCTTC

J: TRBJ1-2
D: NA
V: TRBV21-1
CDR3: CASSKPTGLNYGYTF
DNA: TGTGCCAGCAGCAAACCCACAGGGCTTAACTATGGCTACACCTTC

J: TRBJ2-3
D: NA
V: TRBV7-8
CDR3: CASSLGGPTDTQYF
DNA: TGTGCCAGCAGCTTAGGGGGCCCGACAGATACGCAGTATTTT

J: TRBJ1-5
D: NA
V: TRBV5-6
CDR3: CASSRRGQNYQPQHF
DNA: TGTGCCAGCAGCCGGAGAGGGCAGAACTATCAGCCCCAGCATTTT

J: TRBJ2-5
D: TRBD2
V: TRBV5-6
CDR3: CASSHRLSGGAEKTQYF
DNA: TGTGCCAGCAGCCATAGGCTTAGCGGGGGGGCGGAGAAGACCCAGTACTTC

J: TRBJ1-1
D: NA
V: TRBV19
CDR3: CASNTQGRAEAFF
DNA: TGTGCCAGCAACACTCAGGGAAGGGCTGAAGCTTTCTTT

J: TRBJ2-2
D: TRBD2
V: TRBV5-6
CDR3: CASSPGGQNTGELFF
DNA: TGTGCCAGCAGCCCGGGGGGGCAGAACACCGGGGAGCTGTTTTTT

J: TRBJ2-4
D: TRBD1
V: TRBV18
CDR3: CASSPPRQTGGDIQYF
DNA: TGTGCCAGCTCACCTCCTCGACAGACAGGGGGGGACATTCAGTACTTC

J: TRBJ2-1
D: TRBD2
V: TRBV30
CDR3: CAWSLTSGSGDEQFF
DNA: TGTGCCTGGAGTCTCACTAGCGGGAGTGGGGATGAGCAGTTCTTC

J: TRBJ1-2
D: TRBD1
V: TRBV30
CDR3: CAWSHGQGANGYTF
DNA: TGTGCCTGGAGTCACGGACAGGGGGCGAATGGCTACACCTTC

J: TRBJ1-2
D: TRBD1
V: TRBV5-5
CDR3: CASSVGQANYGYTF
DNA: TGTGCCAGCAGCGTCGGACAGGCCAACTATGGCTACACCTTC

J: TRBJ2-7
D: TRBD1
V: TRBV30
CDR3: CAGSAGQAGPYEQYF
DNA: TGTGCCGGGAGTGCGGGACAGGCGGGCCCCTACGAGCAGTACTTC

J: TRBJ1-1
D: TRBD1
V: TRBV29-1
CDR3: CSVKQGDTEAFF
DNA: TGCAGCGTCAAACAGGGGGACACTGAAGCTTTCTTT

J: TRBJ1-2
D: NA
V: TRBV19
CDR3: CASARGYGYTF
DNA: TGTGCCAGTGCCCGGGGCTATGGCTACACCTTC

J: TRBJ2-3
D: TRBD2
V: TRBV27
CDR3: CASSSTRLAGDGAAQYF
DNA: TGTGCCAGCAGTTCGACCCGACTAGCGGGAGATGGGGCAGCGCAGTATTTT

J: TRBJ2-7
D: NA
V: TRBV14
CDR3: CASSQRGYEQYF
DNA: TGTGCCAGCAGCCAGAGAGGGTACGAGCAGTACTTC

J: TRBJ1-6
D: NA
V: TRBV29-1
CDR3: CSATFGSYNSPLHF
DNA: TGCAGCGCTACGTTTGGCTCCTATAATTCACCCCTCCACTTT

J: TRBJ1-4
D: NA
V: TRBV10-2
CDR3: CATRTVQNEKLFF
DNA: TGCGCCACCCGGACAGTTCAGAATGAAAAACTGTTTTTT

J: TRBJ2-1
D: NA
V: TRBV6-5
CDR3: CASSLDWSGGEQFF
DNA: TGTGCCAGCAGCCTTGACTGGTCCGGGGGTGAGCAGTTCTTC

J: TRBJ2-3
D: NA
V: TRBV27
CDR3: CASREGYEDTQYF
DNA: TGTGCCAGCAGGGAGGGTTATGAAGATACGCAGTATTTT

J: TRBJ1-1
D: NA
V: TRBV19
CDR3: CASSISSNTEAFF
DNA: TGTGCCAGTAGTATCAGTTCTAACACTGAAGCTTTCTTT

J: TRBJ2-7
D: NA
V: TRBV30
CDR3: CAWDSGRGAYEQYF
DNA: TGTGCCTGGGATTCGGGTCGCGGCGCCTACGAGCAGTACTTC

J: TRBJ2-2
D: TRBD2
V: TRBV19
CDR3: CASSKPLAGPGTGELFF
DNA: TGTGCCAGTAGTAAACCTCTAGCGGGGCCAGGTACCGGGGAGCTGTTTTTT

J: TRBJ2-1
D: NA
V: TRBV4-1
CDR3: CASSQAASRFF
DNA: TGCGCCAGCTCCCAAGCAGCTAGTCGGTTCTTC

J: TRBJ2-7
D: TRBD2
V: TRBV14
CDR3: CASSQTSGSWGEQYF
DNA: TGTGCCAGCAGCCAGACTAGCGGGAGTTGGGGAGAGCAGTACTTC

J: TRBJ1-1
D: NA
V: TRBV6-4
CDR3: CASSVKTGPFTEAFF
DNA: TGTGCCAGCAGTGTCAAAACAGGGCCATTCACTGAAGCTTTCTTT

J: TRBJ1-5
D: NA
V: TRBV19
CDR3: CASRATGGARGNQPQHF
DNA: TGTGCCAGTAGGGCAACGGGGGGGGCAAGGGGCAATCAGCCCCAGCATTTT

J: TRBJ1-2
D: NA
V: TRBV29-1
CDR3: CSVAQGRFGGYTF
DNA: TGCAGCGTGGCACAGGGAAGGTTCGGTGGCTACACCTTC

J: TRBJ2-3
D: TRBD2
V: TRBV7-6
CDR3: CASSLGSGSSGTDTQYF
DNA: TGTGCCAGCAGCTTGGGGAGCGGGAGCTCGGGCACAGATACGCAGTATTTT

J: TRBJ1-1
D: TRBD1
V: TRBV18
CDR3: CASSQGQGSEAFF
DNA: TGTGCCAGCTCACAGGGACAGGGCAGTGAAGCTTTCTTT

J: TRBJ1-3
D: NA
V: TRBV6-6
CDR3: CASSERPGSSGNTIYF
DNA: TGTGCCAGCAGCGAGAGACCGGGAAGCTCTGGAAACACCATATATTTT

J: TRBJ2-3
D: NA
V: TRBV30
CDR3: CAWKGDSTDTQYF
DNA: TGTGCCTGGAAGGGGGACAGCACAGATACGCAGTATTTT

J: TRBJ1-2
D: NA
V: TRBV2
CDR3: CASSDWEDNYGYTF
DNA: TGTGCCAGCAGTGATTGGGAGGATAACTATGGCTACACCTTC

J: TRBJ1-1
D: TRBD1
V: TRBV5-1
CDR3: CASSLNGQGTEAFF
DNA: TGCGCCAGCAGCCTGAACGGACAGGGAACTGAAGCTTTCTTT

J: TRBJ1-6
D: TRBD1
V: TRBV27
CDR3: CASSPTGTGILSDSPLHF
DNA: TGTGCCAGCAGTCCTACCGGGACAGGAATCCTCTCGGATTCACCCCTCCACTTT

J: TRBJ2-1
D: TRBD1
V: TRBV11-2
CDR3: CASSPDRMNEQFF
DNA: TGTGCCAGCAGCCCGGACAGGATGAATGAGCAGTTCTTC

J: TRBJ2-2
D: TRBD1
V: TRBV6-5
CDR3: CASSYGTGVTGELFF
DNA: TGTGCCAGCAGTTACGGGACAGGGGTCACCGGGGAGCTGTTTTTT

J: TRBJ1-2
D: TRBD1
V: TRBV6-1
CDR3: CASSENRDRALYGYTF
DNA: TGTGCCAGCAGTGAAAACCGGGACAGGGCCCTCTATGGCTACACCTTC

J: TRBJ2-2
D: TRBD1
V: TRBV6-5
CDR3: CASSYSAQGAIGELFF
DNA: TGTGCCAGCAGTTACTCGGCACAGGGGGCGATCGGGGAGCTGTTTTTT

J: TRBJ2-3
D: TRBD2
V: TRBV9
CDR3: CASSVSAGGPDTQYF
DNA: TGTGCCAGCAGCGTATCTGCGGGAGGCCCAGATACGCAGTATTTT

J: TRBJ2-1
D: TRBD2
V: TRBV6-6
CDR3: CASSYAGEAYNEQFF
DNA: TGTGCCAGCAGTTACGCGGGAGAGGCCTACAATGAGCAGTTCTTC

J: TRBJ1-6
D: TRBD1
V: TRBV5-6
CDR3: CASSPTGVGNSPLHF
DNA: TGTGCCAGCAGCCCGACAGGGGTTGGTAATTCACCCCTCCACTTT

J: TRBJ2-5
D: NA
V: TRBV19
CDR3: CASSWRAQETQYF
DNA: TGTGCCAGTAGTTGGAGGGCCCAAGAGACCCAGTACTTC

J: TRBJ1-5
D: NA
V: TRBV29-1
CDR3: CSVGWGDQPQHF
DNA: TGCAGCGTTGGCTGGGGGGATCAGCCCCAGCATTTT

J: TRBJ1-6
D: TRBD1
V: TRBV10-3
CDR3: CAISETGGADNSPLHF
DNA: TGTGCCATCAGTGAAACAGGGGGCGCGGATAATTCACCCCTCCACTTT

J: TRBJ2-5
D: NA
V: TRBV18
CDR3: CASSPSGLETQYF
DNA: TGTGCCAGCTCACCCTCGGGACTGGAGACCCAGTACTTC

J: TRBJ2-5
D: NA
V: TRBV6-1
CDR3: CASSVFGTGLQETQYF
DNA: TGTGCCAGCAGTGTATTCGGGACTGGGCTTCAAGAGACCCAGTACTTC

J: TRBJ1-1
D: NA
V: TRBV5-1
CDR3: CASSSLVAAEAFF
DNA: TGCGCCAGCAGCTCCCTCGTAGCGGCTGAAGCTTTCTTT

J: TRBJ2-7
D: NA
V: TRBV4-1
CDR3: CASSQGDRSYEQYF
DNA: TGCGCCAGCAGCCAAGGAGACAGGTCCTACGAGCAGTACTTC

J: TRBJ2-1
D: NA
V: TRBV9
CDR3: CASSGGLWDEQFF
DNA: TGTGCCAGCAGCGGTGGACTTTGGGATGAGCAGTTCTTC

J: TRBJ1-4
D: NA
V: TRBV6-5
CDR3: CASSFSGVPNEKLFF
DNA: TGTGCCAGCAGTTTCTCAGGGGTACCTAATGAAAAACTGTTTTTT

J: TRBJ2-1
D: NA
V: TRBV2
CDR3: CASGPYNEQFF
DNA: TGTGCCAGCGGGCCCTACAATGAGCAGTTCTTC

J: TRBJ1-2
D: NA
V: TRBV2
CDR3: CASSEDVGAAYIGYTF
DNA: TGTGCCAGCAGTGAAGATGTAGGGGCGGCCTATATCGGCTACACCTTC

J: TRBJ2-7
D: TRBD2
V: TRBV15
CDR3: CATSRFGAGGTYEQYF
DNA: TGTGCCACCAGCAGGTTTGGAGCGGGAGGTACCTACGAGCAGTACTTC